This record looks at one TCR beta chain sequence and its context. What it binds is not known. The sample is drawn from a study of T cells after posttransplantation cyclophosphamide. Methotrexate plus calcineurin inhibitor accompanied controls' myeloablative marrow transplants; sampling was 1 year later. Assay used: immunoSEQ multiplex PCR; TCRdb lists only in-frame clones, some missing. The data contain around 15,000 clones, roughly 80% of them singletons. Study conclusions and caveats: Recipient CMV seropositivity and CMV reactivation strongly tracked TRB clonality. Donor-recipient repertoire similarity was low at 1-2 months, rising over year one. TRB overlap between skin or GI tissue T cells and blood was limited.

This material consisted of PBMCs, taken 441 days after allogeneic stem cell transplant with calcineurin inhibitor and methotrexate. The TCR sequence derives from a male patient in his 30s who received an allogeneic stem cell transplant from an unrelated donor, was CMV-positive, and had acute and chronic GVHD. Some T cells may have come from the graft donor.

DNA of the CDR3: TGTGCCAGTTGGACAGGCCTCTCTGGGGCCAACGTCCTGACTTTC. This gives the protein CASWTGLSGANVLTF. V is TRBV19 and J is TRBJ2-6; 7 bases are a match to TRBD1. Germline V gives CDR1 LNHDA, CDR2 SQIVND (reference sequence). After removal of 8 bases from V and 0 bases from J, the junction contained 4 bases not matched to a gene. The CDR3 consists of 15 residues.